A single sample gave rise to the 24 T cell receptor beta chains below, sequenced in a study of cytomegalovirus exposure and HLA in healthy donors. 60 Vbeta and 13 Jbeta primers were used in PCR. Sequencing was performed with immunoSEQ multiplex PCR; in TCRdb, only in-frame clones are kept and a portion is missing. The sample comprises 100,000 to 150,000 clones, 60% to 75% of which are singletons, and approximately 5.4% rests with the top ten. The sample was PBMCs. The receptors come from a woman aged 50 to 65 in good health and CMV-seropositive.

This chain links TRBV29-1 with TRBJ1-1, with TRBD1 matching 9 bases. V shed 7 bases, J shed 0 bases, and the junction held 6 bases outside the gene matches. CDR1 is SQVTM and CDR2 is ANQGSEA in the germline V gene. The CDR3 is made up of 14 amino acids. The CDR3 DNA is TGCAGCGATGGGACAGGGAGTATGAACACTGAAGCTTTCTTT. Its protein is CSDGTGSMNTEAFF.

This clone has just one count. The V call is TRBV11-2, the J call TRBJ2-7, with D tentatively TRBD1 (5 bases). V shed 7 bases and J shed 0 bases, with 13 bases lying between them. The CDR3 length is 14 residues. The germline CDR1 and CDR2 sequences are SGHAT and FQNNGV. The CDR3: CASTRWGSSYEQYF. For the CDR3, the DNA is TGTGCCAGCACCAGGTGGGGCAGCTCCTACGAGCAGTACTTC.

This chain connects TRBV6-5 to TRBJ2-5; 14 bases are a match to TRBD2. V shed 6 bases and J 5 bases; nucleotides not matched to a gene: 5. The length of the CDR3 is 15 residues. CDR1 and CDR2 (germline): MNHEY, SVGAGI. CDR3 nucleotides: TGTGCCAGCAGCCAGACTAGCGGGGGGGTGGAGACCCAGTACTTC. Translating it yields CASSQTSGGVETQYF.

This chain connects TRBV5-8 to TRBJ2-7; 12 bases line up with TRBD1. Germline V CDR1 and CDR2: SGHTS, YDEGEE. The CDR3 length is 15 residues. The V gene end was trimmed by 4 bases and the J gene end by 6 bases; junction bases not matched to a gene: 8. CDR3 loop: CASSLSGTGGSEQYF. The CDR3 DNA follows: TGTGCCAGCAGCCTCTCCGGGACAGGGGGCAGCGAGCAGTACTTC. Supplemented by reference TRBV5-8 and TRBJ2-7, the full variable domain reads EAGVTQSPTHLIKTRGQQATLRCSPISGHTSVYWYQQALGLGLQFLLWYDEGEERNRGNFPPRFSGRQFPNYSSELNVNALELEDSALYLCASSLSGTGGSEQYFGPGTRLTVT.

The chain links TRBV25-1 to TRBJ2-7; D is possibly TRBD1 (5 bases). The CDR3 spans 12 residues. CDR1 MGHDK and CDR2 SYGVNS come from the germline V gene. V dropped 7 bases and J dropped 4 bases, with 11 bases sitting between them. CDR3 DNA: TGTGCCAGCAATCAAGGGGTTTACGAGCAGTACTTC. Translated: CASNQGVYEQYF.

This clone showed up just a few times. The chain joins TRBV5-4 to TRBJ1-6; no clear D. CDR3 length equals 13 residues. With 4 bases removed from V and 7 bases from J, the gap between germline ends came to 9 bases. CDR1 and CDR2 from the germline V gene are SGHNT and YYREEE (reference sequence). The CDR3 here is CASSTEQNSPLHF. In nucleotides, the CDR3 is TGTGCCAGCAGCACAGAGCAGAATTCACCCCTCCACTTT.

This clone was counted only a few times. The chain carries TRBV11-1 and TRBJ2-1; possibly TRBD1 for D (6 bases). Deletions cut 1 base from V and 8 bases from J, with 18 bases between. Germline V gene lookup returns CDR1 SGHAT and CDR2 FQDESV (reference sequence). The CDR3 is 16 residues long. The CDR3 DNA follows: TGTGCCAGCAGCTTAGGGGGCAGGGGAACTTACGATGAGCAGTTCTTC. Protein: CASSLGGRGTYDEQFF.

In its sample, this clone was seen a few times. This rearrangement joins TRBV4-3 to TRBJ2-3, with D possibly TRBD2 on 5 matching bases. The CDR3 is 15 residues long. CDR1 and CDR2 (germline): LGHNA, YSLEER. Trimming removed 0 bases at V and 6 bases at J, with 13 bases between. The CDR3 loop is CASSQDGQRGDTQYF. DNA for the CDR3: TGCGCCAGCAGCCAAGATGGGCAGCGCGGGGATACGCAGTATTTT.

The chain couples TRBV7-2 to TRBJ1-2; 8 bases agree with TRBD1. Per the germline V gene, CDR1 is SGHTA and CDR2 is FQGNSA. With 5 bases clipped from V and 5 bases from J, the junction kept 7 bases outside the gene matches. The CDR3 covers 14 residues. The CDR3 is CASSRTGLLYGYTF. The CDR3 bases are TGTGCCAGCAGCCGGACAGGGTTATTGTATGGCTACACCTTC.

The rearrangement uses TRBV7-6 and TRBJ1-1; 7 positions agree with TRBD1. With V trimmed by 5 bases and J by 5 bases, 8 bases remained unmatched. Germline V lookup: CDR1 SGHVS, CDR2 FNYEAQ. This CDR3 is 14 amino acids long. The DNA for the CDR3 is TGTGCCAGCAGCACGGGGGACAGAGGGACTGAAGCTTTCTTT. Translated, it gives CASSTGDRGTEAFF.

This sequence joins TRBV11-1 and TRBJ2-7; 9 nucleotides line up with TRBD1. V lost 11 bases, J lost 3 bases, and 8 bases stayed unmatched. This CDR3 is built from 13 residues. The germline V gene encodes CDR1 SGHAT and CDR2 FQDESV (reference sequence). DNA for the CDR3: TGTGCCGGCCGGGACAGGGACCTCTACGAGCAGTACTTC. Protein sequence: CAGRDRDLYEQYF.

The chain has TRBV6-6 and TRBJ1-1; 7 nucleotides agree with TRBD1. V trimming: 8 bases; J trimming: 0 bases; junction bases outside the gene matches: 9. CDR1 and CDR2 from the germline V gene are MNHNY and SVGAGI (reference sequence). The CDR3 covers 15 residues. CDR3 sequence (DNA): TGTGCCAGCGCTTTACAGGGGTCGATGAACACTGAAGCTTTCTTT. Its protein product is CASALQGSMNTEAFF.

The chain couples TRBV11-2 to TRBJ2-7, with TRBD1 as a possible D gene (6 bases). CDR1 is SGHAT and CDR2 is FQNNGV in the germline V gene. The V end was cut by 1 base, the J end by 6 bases, with 25 bases between. This CDR3 contains 18 residues. This CDR3 is CASSLGGLESYYEGEQYF. The CDR3 coding sequence is TGTGCCAGCAGCTTAGGGGGGCTGGAATCCTATTACGAGGGCGAGCAGTACTTC.

The J gene is TRBJ1-6, the V gene TRBV10-3, with D perhaps matching TRBD1 (5 bases). Germline CDR1 is ENHRY and CDR2 is SYGVKD. The CDR3 is made up of 15 amino acids. The V end lost 11 bases, the J end lost 0 bases, and 14 bases lay between the germline ends. CDR3 in DNA: TGTGCCTCTCGGGACGGGAGCTCCTATAATTCACCCCTCCACTTT. Its protein product is CASRDGSSYNSPLHF.

This chain links TRBV5-4 with TRBJ2-2, with 13 nucleotides matching TRBD2. This CDR3 contains 15 residues. Germline lookup yields CDR1 SGHNT and CDR2 YYREEE (reference sequence). J gave up 7 bases and V 5 bases, and 5 bases lay outside the gene matches. In DNA, the CDR3 is TGTGCCAGCAGTACTAGCGGGGGGGCTAGCGGGGAGCTGTTTTTT. It is translated as CASSTSGGASGELFF.

This clone was observed a few times. This sequence joins TRBV6-5 and TRBJ2-3; D is perhaps TRBD2 (7 bases). This CDR3 region has 16 residues. The V end was cut by 0 bases, the J end by 0 bases, with 10 bases between. Germline V gives CDR1 MNHEY, CDR2 SVGAGI. The CDR3 here is CASSYSGGASTDTQYF. CDR3 DNA: TGTGCCAGCAGTTACTCTGGGGGGGCGAGCACAGATACGCAGTATTTT.

The chain couples TRBV5-1 to TRBJ2-1; no firm D call. V shed 4 bases and J shed 8 bases, with 10 bases lying between them. Germline loops: CDR1 SGHRS, CDR2 YFSETQ. The CDR3 sequence is 12 residues long. Here the CDR3 reads CASSPTFDEQFF. CDR3 DNA: TGCGCCAGCAGCCCTACGTTCGATGAGCAGTTCTTC.

The chain has TRBV11-3 and TRBJ1-3; TRBD1 matches at 7 bases. Germline V gives CDR1 SGHNT, CDR2 YENEEA. The CDR3 loop spans 13 amino acids. J lost 3 bases, V lost 5 bases, and 1 base had no gene match. The CDR3 is CASSTGVGNTIYF. As DNA, the CDR3 is TGTGCCAGCAGCACAGGGGTTGGAAACACCATATATTTT. The entire variable domain, with the rest obtained from reference TRBV11-3 and TRBJ1-3, is as follows: EAGVVQSPRYKIIEKKQPVAFWCNPISGHNTLYWYLQNLGQGPELLIRYENEEAVDDSQLPKDRFSAERLKGVDSTLKIQPAELGDSAVYLCASSTGVGNTIYFGEGSWLTVV.

This clone showed up just once. V usage is TRBV10-3 and J usage is TRBJ1-1, with D hard to call. Germline assignment: CDR1 ENHRY and CDR2 SYGVKD. The ends were cut back, 3 bases at V and 2 bases at J, with 4 bases in the middle. The CDR3 contains 12 residues. CDR3: CAISDSNTEAFF. In nucleotides, the CDR3 is TGTGCCATCAGTGACAGTAACACTGAAGCTTTCTTT.

The chain is built from TRBV19 and TRBJ1-6; tentative D call: TRBD1 (5 bases). The CDR3 extends over 13 amino acids. V was shortened by 11 bases and J by 0 bases, with 8 bases between the two germline ends. Germline V gene data show CDR1 as LNHDA and CDR2 as SQIVND (reference sequence). The CDR3 protein is CAAQGSYNSPLHF. DNA of the CDR3: TGTGCCGCGCAGGGCTCCTATAATTCACCCCTCCACTTT.

The chain uses TRBV4-1 and TRBJ2-4; D is unresolved. Trimming removed 0 bases from V and 3 bases from J, with 9 bases in between. The CDR3 is 15 residues long. CDR1 is MGHRA, CDR2 YSYEKL, per germline. Here the CDR3 DNA reads TGCGCCAGCAGCCAAGATCCCAATAGCAAAAACATTCAGTACTTC. Encoded protein: CASSQDPNSKNIQYF.

V and J are TRBV7-2 and TRBJ2-1, with TRBD2 matching over 12 bases. CDR1 is SGHTA and CDR2 is FQGNSA in the germline V gene. V dropped 1 base and J dropped 4; count of bases not matched to a gene: 2. This CDR3 is built from 16 residues. The CDR3 loop is CASSLVGTSGYNEQFF. DNA for the CDR3: TGTGCCAGCAGCTTAGTAGGGACTAGCGGGTACAATGAGCAGTTCTTC.

The genes are TRBV18 and TRBJ2-6; the match to TRBD1 covers 9 bases. Germline V gives CDR1 KGHSH, CDR2 LQKENI. The V gene end was trimmed by 4 bases and the J gene end by 3 bases; junction bases not matched to a gene: 10. This CDR3 spans 18 amino acids. CDR3 in amino acids: CASSHTGTGRFGANVLTF. CDR3 nucleotide sequence: TGTGCCAGCTCACACACCGGGACAGGGCGGTTTGGGGCCAACGTCCTGACTTTC.

V is TRBV23-1 and J is TRBJ1-6; TRBD1 matches at 10 bases. TRBV23-1 is an ORF, and what it does is uncertain. The junction had 8 bases not matched to a gene; V was cut back by 11 bases and J by 1 base. The CDR3 is 16 amino acids. CDR3 nucleotides: TGCGCCGGCGACCGGGACAGGGGATCCTATAATTCACCCCTCCACTTT. Encoded protein: CAGDRDRGSYNSPLHF.